Listed below are T cell receptor beta chains from one sample, sequenced in a study of shared T cell receptors in the human thymus. Profiled with immunoSEQ multiplex PCR; TCRdb holds only in-frame clones, not every one. The sample records about 660,000 clones, about 87% being singletons. This sample was also put to use in a study of human thymus T cells.

The source material was thymocytes. The receptor set was obtained from a boy younger than two with a congenital heart defect. Both conserved end residues are part of each CDR3. A D gene is named only where the DNA matches it firmly. Size is omitted from some rows. Given values are once, few, many or a class for expanded clones.

TRBV5-6	TRBJ2-7	NA	NA	TGTGCCAGCAGCTCCACCCATCGAGCGGACTCCTACTACGAGCAGTACTTC	CASSSTHRADSYYEQYF
TRBV27	TRBJ1-1	NA	NA	TGTGCCAGCAGTCCTCCCCAAGACACGGAGGGGACTGAAGCTTTCTTT	CASSPPQDTEGTEAFF
TRBV7-6	TRBJ2-1	NA	NA	TGTGCCAGCAGCTTAGGGCTAGGGGGGGGGAGGGATGAGCAGTTCTTC	CASSLGLGGGRDEQFF
TRBV18	TRBJ2-5	NA	NA	TGTGCCAGCTCACCAAATTCCTCGGACAGCCAAGAGACCCAGTACTTC	CASSPNSSDSQETQYF
TRBV5-1	TRBJ2-7	NA	TRBD1	TGCGCCAGCAGCTTACCGGGACAGGGAACTCGCGAGCAGTACTTC	CASSLPGQGTREQYF
TRBV30	TRBJ2-7	NA	TRBD1	TGTGCCTGGAGTAGAGAGGCGGGACAGGGACGTTTTCGGGAGCAGTACTTC	CAWSREAGQGRFREQYF
TRBV6-5	TRBJ2-5	once	TRBD2	TGTGCCAGCACGCGAGGCCTAGCGGGGTCAGAGACCCAGTACTTC	CASTRGLAGSETQYF
TRBV27	TRBJ2-1	few	TRBD2	TGTGCCAGCAGTCCCCAATGGACTAGCGGGAGAAGTCACAATGAGCAGTTCTTC	CASSPQWTSGRSHNEQFF
TRBV6-1	TRBJ1-5	NA	NA	TGTGCCAGCAGTCTACAGGGTAATCGCAATCAGCCCCAGCATTTT	CASSLQGNRNQPQHF
TRBV30	TRBJ1-4	NA	TRBD1	TGTGCCTGGAGTGCAACGGGACAGGGGGAAAAACTGTTTTTT	CAWSATGQGEKLFF
TRBV6-6	TRBJ1-3	few	NA	TGTGCCAGCAGTTGGGACTCGGGAAACACCATATATTTT	CASSWDSGNTIYF
TRBV28	TRBJ2-5	NA	NA	TGTGCCAGCAGTTTACAGGGGATTATGGAGACCCAGTACTTC	CASSLQGIMETQYF
TRBV5-4	TRBJ2-1	NA	TRBD2	TGTGCCAGCAGCTTTATGCCTAGCGGGGGTTCCCCTAGCTCCTACAATGAGCAGTTCTTC	CASSFMPSGGSPSSYNEQFF